The rows below give T cell receptor beta chains drawn from one sample of a study of shared clonotypes between healthy human individuals. Generated by immunoSEQ multiplex PCR, the TCRdb table keeps only in-frame clones and is missing some. The profile shows roughly 1 million clones, roughly 80% of them singletons. The specimen sequenced was memory CD4+ T cells sorted from blood. The receptors derive from a man aged 18 to 29 in good health. The CDR3 runs from the conserved cysteine through the conserved F or W. Fields, in order: D gene, J gene, clone size, V gene, CDR3 protein, CDR3 DNA. D genes are given only for firm matches. Not all rows give a size; the values are once, few, many and, for expanded clones, a class.

TRBD1	TRBJ2-1	.	TRBV5-1	CASSRTQGSNEQFF	TGCGCCAGCAGCCGAACACAGGGGTCCAATGAGCAGTTCTTC
TRBD2	TRBJ2-1	.	TRBV2	CASRPGLAGTNEQFF	TGTGCCAGCAGACCGGGACTAGCGGGTACAAATGAGCAGTTCTTC
TRBD1	TRBJ2-7	.	TRBV30	CAWTPGQGLHEQYF	TGTGCCTGGACACCGGGACAGGGTCTCCACGAGCAGTACTTC
.	TRBJ1-6	.	TRBV30	CAWMTWGQENSPLHF	TGTGCCTGGATGACATGGGGCCAGGAAAATTCACCCCTCCACTTT
.	TRBJ1-2	.	TRBV2	CASSPRGEANYGYTF	TGTGCCAGCAGCCCCCGCGGGGAAGCTAACTATGGCTACACCTTC
.	TRBJ1-2	.	TRBV19	CASISRAGNWQNYGYTF	TGTGCCAGTATTTCGAGGGCAGGGAACTGGCAAAACTATGGCTACACCTTC
.	TRBJ2-1	.	TRBV9	CASSVGPEGVNEQFF	TGTGCCAGCAGCGTAGGGCCAGAAGGGGTGAATGAGCAGTTCTTC
.	TRBJ2-7	.	TRBV21-1	CASSIGKRGRSSYEQYF	TGTGCCAGCAGCATAGGTAAGCGGGGGAGAAGCTCCTACGAGCAGTACTTC
.	TRBJ1-1	few	TRBV5-4	CASSLDGMNTEAFF	TGTGCCAGCAGCTTAGACGGTATGAACACTGAAGCTTTCTTT
.	TRBJ2-1	.	TRBV7-3	CASSPRLGNNEQFF	TGTGCCAGCAGCCCCCGACTAGGAAACAATGAGCAGTTCTTC
.	TRBJ2-7	.	TRBV7-2	CASSFRDSYEQYF	TGTGCCAGCAGCTTCCGGGACTCCTACGAGCAGTACTTC
.	TRBJ2-6	.	TRBV5-4	CASSPGGGTGANVLTF	TGTGCCAGCAGCCCGGGAGGGGGCACTGGGGCCAACGTCCTGACTTTC
.	TRBJ1-6	.	TRBV10-3	CAISREVDSPLHF	TGTGCCATCAGTAGGGAAGTTGACTCACCCCTCCACTTT
TRBD1	TRBJ1-2	.	TRBV29-1	CSVWTGEGYTF	TGCAGCGTTTGGACAGGGGAAGGCTACACCTTC
.	TRBJ2-1	.	TRBV11-2	CASSLALGGFNEQFF	TGTGCCAGCAGCTTAGCTTTGGGGGGTTTTAATGAGCAGTTCTTC
.	TRBJ2-5	.	TRBV7-6	CASSFQGETQYF	TGTGCCAGCAGCTTTCAGGGTGAGACCCAGTACTTC
.	TRBJ1-4	.	TRBV4-1	CASSRAGTGNEKLFF	TGCGCCAGCAGCCGAGCCGGGACTGGTAATGAAAAACTGTTTTTT
TRBD2	TRBJ2-7	.	TRBV15	CATSRDPTSSHEQYF	TGTGCCACCAGCAGAGATCCGACTAGCTCCCACGAGCAGTACTTC
.	TRBJ2-3	once	TRBV6-1	CASSSDSTDTQYF	TGTGCCAGCAGTTCGGACAGCACAGATACGCAGTATTTT
TRBD1	TRBJ1-1	.	TRBV27	CASLPGQRNTEAFF	TGTGCCAGTTTACCGGGACAGAGGAACACTGAAGCTTTCTTT
.	TRBJ1-2	.	TRBV19	CASSIGGSRGTYGYTF	TGTGCCAGTAGTATAGGAGGGTCCCGGGGGACCTATGGCTACACCTTC
.	TRBJ2-2	.	TRBV7-2	CASSFSNTGELFF	TGTGCCAGCAGCTTTTCGAACACCGGGGAGCTGTTTTTT
TRBD2	TRBJ2-4	.	TRBV2	CASSETAGAKNIQYF	TGTGCCAGCAGTGAAACAGCGGGGGCCAAAAACATTCAGTACTTC
TRBD1	TRBJ1-6	.	TRBV5-1	CASRPGTDNSPLHF	TGCGCCAGCAGGCCCGGGACAGATAATTCACCCCTCCACTTT
TRBD2	TRBJ2-7	few	TRBV4-1	CASSQDLLLTSGGYEQYF	TGCGCCAGCAGCCAAGATCTCTTACTAACTAGCGGGGGGTACGAGCAGTACTTC
.	TRBJ1-1	few	TRBV27	CASSPSKFRAVFF	TGTGCCAGCAGTCCCTCCAAGTTCAGGGCTGTTTTCTTT
TRBD1	TRBJ1-2	.	TRBV2	CASSENPSGQPYGYTF	TGTGCCAGCAGTGAAAACCCCTCGGGACAGCCCTATGGCTACACCTTC
TRBD1	TRBJ1-2	.	TRBV2	CASSPLGGAYGYTF	TGTGCCAGCAGTCCCCTAGGGGGCGCGTATGGCTACACCTTC
.	TRBJ2-3	.	TRBV5-4	CASRVTGGTDTQYF	TGTGCCAGCAGGGTCACTGGGGGCACAGATACGCAGTATTTT
TRBD1	TRBJ1-6	.	TRBV27	CASSLNRGGSPLHF	TGTGCCAGCAGTTTAAACAGGGGTGGATCACCCCTCCACTTT
.	TRBJ1-3	.	TRBV28	CASSFSRNTIYF	TGTGCCAGCAGTTTTTCCCGAAACACCATATATTTT
.	TRBJ1-2	.	TRBV6-6	CASAGDYGYTF	TGTGCCAGCGCAGGGGATTATGGCTACACCTTC
.	TRBJ2-5	few	TRBV10-1	CATQRTTQETQYF	TGCGCCACACAAAGGACGACTCAAGAGACCCAGTACTTC
.	TRBJ2-2	once	TRBV5-4	CASSSQTVPGELFF	TGTGCCAGCAGCTCTCAGACAGTCCCCGGGGAGCTGTTTTTT
TRBD2	TRBJ2-3	once	TRBV6-5	CASSYREGVGDTQYF	TGTGCCAGCAGTTACCGGGAGGGAGTTGGAGATACGCAGTATTTT
.	TRBJ2-2	.	TRBV21-1	CASSEDRVSLYFPGELFF	TGTGCCAGCAGCGAAGACAGGGTTTCTCTTTATTTCCCCGGGGAGCTGTTTTTT
.	TRBJ2-5	once	TRBV7-2	CASGPAGAETQYF	TGTGCCAGCGGTCCGGCGGGGGCGGAGACCCAGTACTTC
.	TRBJ2-7	.	TRBV4-1	CASSRGIGGRPYEQYF	TGCGCCAGCAGCCGAGGGATTGGAGGCAGACCTTACGAGCAGTACTTC
TRBD1	TRBJ1-6	.	TRBV15	CATSRERQGGSPLHF	TGTGCCACCAGCAGAGAAAGACAGGGAGGATCACCCCTCCACTTT
.	TRBJ2-2	.	TRBV10-3	CAIRRQSGELFF	TGTGCCATCAGGCGACAGAGCGGGGAGCTGTTTTTT
.	TRBJ1-2	few	TRBV25-1	CASRAGRGYTF	TGTGCCAGCAGGGCAGGGAGGGGCTACACCTTC
.	TRBJ1-2	few	TRBV4-1	CASSQDGVGYGYTF	TGCGCCAGCAGCCAAGATGGGGTGGGCTATGGCTACACCTTC
.	TRBJ1-2	.	TRBV2	CASNGAGEMSGYTF	TGTGCCAGCAATGGGGCAGGGGAAATGAGTGGCTACACCTTC
.	TRBJ1-2	.	TRBV19	CASSIQGDYGYTF	TGTGCCAGTAGTATACAGGGTGACTATGGCTACACCTTC
.	TRBJ1-2	.	TRBV29-1	CSVAGSNYGYTF	TGCAGCGTTGCCGGGTCAAACTATGGCTACACCTTC
.	TRBJ2-3	.	TRBV5-1	CASETGTSTDTQYF	TGCGCCAGCGAAACCGGGACTAGCACAGATACGCAGTATTTT
.	TRBJ1-6	.	TRBV7-8	CASSLGQSYNSPLHF	TGTGCCAGCAGCCTCGGACAGAGTTATAATTCACCCCTCCACTTT
TRBD1	TRBJ2-4	.	TRBV30	CAWSAPGTGKAKNIQYF	TGTGCCTGGAGTGCTCCCGGGACAGGGAAAGCCAAAAACATTCAGTACTTC
.	TRBJ1-1	.	TRBV29-1	CSVAIGGGSTEAFF	TGCAGCGTCGCCATTGGGGGGGGGTCGACTGAAGCTTTCTTT
.	TRBJ1-2	.	TRBV7-9	CASSSQGNRGYGYTF	TGTGCCAGCAGCTCTCAGGGAAACCGGGGCTATGGCTACACCTTC
.	TRBJ1-1	many	TRBV11-2	CASSLGTGLGTEAFF	TGTGCCAGCAGCTTAGGGACGGGCCTGGGGACTGAAGCTTTCTTT